Listed here is a single TCR beta chain. Both TCR beta VDJ combination and CDR3 sequence profiling were carried out. Genomic DNA was the template for this profiling. TCRdb analysed the reads with MiXCR anew, one entry per CDR3 protein. There are around 180,000 distinct CDR3 sequences in the sample; approximately 48% occur only once, and 10% to 15% lies in the top ten. Germline loops: CDR1 SNHLY, CDR2 FYNNEI. The CDR3 has 12 amino acids. Trimming stripped 1 base from V and 4 bases from J, with 5 bases between. These data are taken from a study of CD8+CD57+ T cells in acquired aplastic anemia. In patients chosen for sequencing, flow cytometry had shown CD8+CD57+ cell expansion. Everyone among the patients had severe acquired aplastic anemia.

This sequence originates from a human donor with aplastic anemia. The genes are TRBV2 and TRBJ2-7; D unclear. Sequencing was done on a sample of sorted CD4+, CD8+, or CD8+CD57+ T cells (not recorded which) from PBMCs. The CDR3 DNA reads TGTGCCAGCAGTGAAGACACTTACGAGCAGTACTTC. Residues: CASSEDTYEQYF.